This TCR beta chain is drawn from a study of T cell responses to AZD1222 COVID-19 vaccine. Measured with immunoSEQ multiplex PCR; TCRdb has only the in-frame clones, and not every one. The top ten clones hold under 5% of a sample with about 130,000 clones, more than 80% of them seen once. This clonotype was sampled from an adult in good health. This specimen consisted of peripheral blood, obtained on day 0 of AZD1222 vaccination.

CDR3 DNA: TGTGCCAGCAGTGAAGCCTACCAGACTAGCGGGAGGCGGCAGTTCTTC. It is translated as CASSEAYQTSGRRQFF. The gene calls are TRBV6-1 and TRBJ2-1; TRBD2 agrees at 13 bases. The germline CDR1 and CDR2 sequences are MNHNS and SASEGT. This CDR3 contains 16 residues. J lost 12 bases, V lost 0 bases, and 8 bases had no gene match.